This T cell receptor beta chain was profiled in a study of human T cells and chemical hapten exposure. The time point was: patch test 2, 6 weeks after DPC sensitization. Described treatment: therapeutic diphenylcyclopropenone sensitization with weekly scalp DPC. MiXCR, run by TCRdb on the RACE reads, gives a single entry per CDR3 protein. The sample holds roughly 94,000 distinct CDR3 sequences, 9.3% seen once. This clonotype has ten or more counts. The clonotype was recovered from a woman between 40 and 50 years old with alopecia areata. Some clones in this sample may be carry-over from other donors' samples. Sequenced here: whole blood, sampled in connection with sensitization to the hapten diphenylcyclopropenone (DPC).

The chain's CDR3 is CSVDVSGATDTQYF. The CDR3 bases are TGCAGCGTTGACGTTTCGGGGGCCACAGATACGCAGTATTTT. This rearrangement joins TRBV29-1 to TRBJ2-3, with D tentatively TRBD1 or TRBD2 (6 bases each). Germline lookup yields CDR1 SQVTM and CDR2 ANQGSEA. V was cut by 3 bases and J by 2 bases, with 12 bases left in between. This CDR3 contains 14 residues.